The 3 T cell receptor beta chains given below trace back to one sample, sequenced in a study of shared clonotypes between healthy human individuals. Produced via immunoSEQ multiplex PCR; TCRdb's table is partial and in-frame only. The sample yields roughly 2.4 million clones, around 95% seen once. The sample taken for sequencing was naive CD4+ T cells sorted from blood. The subset was: CD45RA+ positively selected. These receptors all stem from a man aged 18 to 30 in good health.

The chain uses TRBV5-4 and TRBJ1-4, with TRBD1 matching over 10 bases. CDR3 length: 15 amino acids. V lost 3 bases, J lost 8 bases, and 7 bases stayed unmatched. Looked up from germline, CDR1 is SGHNT and CDR2 is YYREEE (reference sequence). In DNA form, the CDR3 reads TGTGCCAGCAGCTCTTCCGGGACAGGGGACGAAAAACTGTTTTTT. It specifies CASSSSGTGDEKLFF.

The rearrangement uses TRBV4-1 and TRBJ2-3, with D unresolved. CDR3 length: 16 residues. V dropped 0 bases and J dropped 0 bases, with 10 bases sitting between them. The V gene's germline CDR1 is MGHRA and CDR2 YSYEKL. CDR3: CASSQEATLSTDTQYF. The CDR3 DNA is TGCGCCAGCAGCCAAGAAGCTACCCTGAGCACAGATACGCAGTATTTT.

The rearrangement uses TRBV28 and TRBJ1-5; D gene unclear. The CDR3 sequence is 17 residues long. The germline V gene has CDR1 MDHEN and CDR2 SYDVKM. Trimming shortened V by 2 bases and J by 6 bases, and 20 bases separated the two germline ends. The CDR3 here is CASSLEYGVVNSQPQHF. The CDR3 nucleotides are TGTGCCAGCAGTTTAGAGTACGGGGTAGTCAATAGTCAGCCCCAGCATTTT.